The clone carrying this T cell receptor beta chain showed up many times. The target antigen is unknown. The V end was cut by 1 base, the J end by 1 base, with 5 bases between. This CDR3 has 14 amino acids. This record belongs to a study of T cell repertoires in cytomegalovirus infection. Study-wide results and limits: Identification of carriers of CMV plus the relevant HLA was achieved through cumulative public TCR beta family frequency.

MiXCR, applied by TCRdb to the reads, yields one record per CDR3 protein. The table shows approximately 70,000 distinct CDR3 sequences, with 4% occurring only once. This receptor was identified in a human donor in good health (CMV status not recorded). Some clones in this sample may be carry-over from other donors' samples. This rearrangement joins TRBV12-3 or TRBV12-4 to TRBJ1-5; no reliable D call. The sequenced sample was PBMCs. The CDR3 spells CASSLGWSNQPQHF. The CDR3, as DNA: TGTGCCAGCAGTTTAGGGTGGAGCAATCAGCCCCAGCATTTT.